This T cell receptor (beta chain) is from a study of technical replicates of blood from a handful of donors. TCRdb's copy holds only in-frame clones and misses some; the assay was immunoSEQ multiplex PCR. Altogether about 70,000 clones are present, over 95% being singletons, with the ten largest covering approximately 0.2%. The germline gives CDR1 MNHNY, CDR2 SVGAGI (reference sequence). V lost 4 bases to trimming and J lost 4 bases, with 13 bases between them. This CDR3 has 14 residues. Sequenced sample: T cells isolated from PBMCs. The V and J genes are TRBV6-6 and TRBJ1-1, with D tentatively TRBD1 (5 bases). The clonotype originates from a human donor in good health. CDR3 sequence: CASSWGEGSTEAFF. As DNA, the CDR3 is TGTGCCAGCAGTTGGGGGGAGGGGAGCACTGAAGCTTTCTTT.